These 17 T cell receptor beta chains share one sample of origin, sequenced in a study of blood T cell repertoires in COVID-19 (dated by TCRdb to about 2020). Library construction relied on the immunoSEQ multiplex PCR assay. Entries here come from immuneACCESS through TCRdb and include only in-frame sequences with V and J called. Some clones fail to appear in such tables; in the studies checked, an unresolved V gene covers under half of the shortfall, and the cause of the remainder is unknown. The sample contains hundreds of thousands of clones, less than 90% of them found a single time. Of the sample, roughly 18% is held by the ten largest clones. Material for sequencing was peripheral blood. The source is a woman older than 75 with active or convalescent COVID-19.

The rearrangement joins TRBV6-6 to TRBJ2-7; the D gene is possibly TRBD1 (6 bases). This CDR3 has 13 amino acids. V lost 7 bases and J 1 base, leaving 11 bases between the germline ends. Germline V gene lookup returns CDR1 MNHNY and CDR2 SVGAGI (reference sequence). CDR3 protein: CASTPGVSYEQYF. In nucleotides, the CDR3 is TGTGCCAGCACCCCAGGGGTGTCCTACGAGCAGTACTTC.

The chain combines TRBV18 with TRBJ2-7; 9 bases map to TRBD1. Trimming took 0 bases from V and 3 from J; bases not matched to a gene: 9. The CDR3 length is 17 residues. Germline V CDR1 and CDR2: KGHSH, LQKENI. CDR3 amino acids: CASSPPSTGQGFYEQYF. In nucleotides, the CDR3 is TGTGCCAGCTCACCACCCTCAACGGGACAGGGATTCTACGAGCAGTACTTC.

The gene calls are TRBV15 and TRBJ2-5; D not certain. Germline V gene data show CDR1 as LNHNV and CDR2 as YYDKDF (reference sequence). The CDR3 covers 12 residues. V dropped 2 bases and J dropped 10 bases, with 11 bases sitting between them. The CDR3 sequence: CATSRPNLNQYF. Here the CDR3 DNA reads TGTGCCACCAGCAGACCCAACTTGAACCAGTACTTC.

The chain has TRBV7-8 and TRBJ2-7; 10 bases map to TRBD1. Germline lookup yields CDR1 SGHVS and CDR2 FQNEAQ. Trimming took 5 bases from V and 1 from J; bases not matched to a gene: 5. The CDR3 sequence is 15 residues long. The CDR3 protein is CASSRPGQGSYEQYF. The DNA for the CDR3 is TGTGCCAGCAGCAGGCCGGGACAGGGGTCCTACGAGCAGTACTTC.

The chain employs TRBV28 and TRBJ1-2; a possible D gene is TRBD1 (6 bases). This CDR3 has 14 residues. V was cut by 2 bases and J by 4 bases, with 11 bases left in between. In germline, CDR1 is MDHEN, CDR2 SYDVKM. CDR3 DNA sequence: TGTGCCAGCAGTTTACCTGGACAGACCTATGGCTACACCTTC. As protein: CASSLPGQTYGYTF.

The chain's CDR3 is CASSDGTSGSVNEQFF. CDR3 in DNA: TGCGCCAGCAGCGACGGGACTAGCGGGAGTGTCAATGAGCAGTTCTTC. The chain joins TRBV5-1 to TRBJ2-1; 14 nucleotides match TRBD2. The germline CDR1 and CDR2 sequences are SGHRS and YFSETQ. This CDR3 spans 16 amino acids. Trimming at V came to 4 bases and at J to 6 bases, leaving 6 bases not matched to a gene.

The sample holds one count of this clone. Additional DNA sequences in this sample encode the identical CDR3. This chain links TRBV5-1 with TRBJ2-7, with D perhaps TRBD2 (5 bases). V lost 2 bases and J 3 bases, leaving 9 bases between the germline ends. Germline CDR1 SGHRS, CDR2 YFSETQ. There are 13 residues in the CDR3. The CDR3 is CASSFSGNYEQYF. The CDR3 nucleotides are TGCGCCAGCAGCTTTTCCGGGAACTACGAGCAGTACTTC.

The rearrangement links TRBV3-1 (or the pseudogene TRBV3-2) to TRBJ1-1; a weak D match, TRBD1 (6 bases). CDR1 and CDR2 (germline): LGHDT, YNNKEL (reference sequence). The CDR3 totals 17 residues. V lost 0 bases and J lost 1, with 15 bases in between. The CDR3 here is CASSQETGQMGNTEAFF. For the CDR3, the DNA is TGTGCCAGCAGCCAAGAAACAGGGCAGATGGGGAACACTGAAGCTTTCTTT.

The CDR3 reads CASSPRQGSNEKLFF. The CDR3 region has the DNA TGTGCCAGCAGCCCCCGACAGGGTTCTAATGAAAAACTGTTTTTT. The J gene is TRBJ1-4, the V gene TRBV11-2, with 7 bases identical to TRBD1. The CDR3 extends over 15 amino acids. CDR1 SGHAT and CDR2 FQNNGV come from the germline V gene. V shed 5 bases, J shed 3 bases, and the junction held 6 bases outside the gene matches. Full variable domain (missing parts from reference TRBV11-2 and TRBJ1-4): EAGVAQSPRYKIIEKRQSVAFWCNPISGHATLYWYQQILGQGPKLLIQFQNNGVVDDSQLPKDRFSAERLKGVDSTLKIQPAKLEDSAVYLCASSPRQGSNEKLFFGSGTQLSVL.

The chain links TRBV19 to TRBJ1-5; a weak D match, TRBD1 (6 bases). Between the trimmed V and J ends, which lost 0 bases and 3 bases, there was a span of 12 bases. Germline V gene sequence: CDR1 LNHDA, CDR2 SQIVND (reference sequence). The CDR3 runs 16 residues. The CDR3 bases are TGTGCCAGTAGTATAGATCCAGGGGCCCTCAATCAGCCCCAGCATTTT. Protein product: CASSIDPGALNQPQHF.

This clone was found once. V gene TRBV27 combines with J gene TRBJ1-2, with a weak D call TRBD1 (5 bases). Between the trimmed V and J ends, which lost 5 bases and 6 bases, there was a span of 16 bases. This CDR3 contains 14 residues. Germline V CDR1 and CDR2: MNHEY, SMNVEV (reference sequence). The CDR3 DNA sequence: TGTGCCAGCAGTCCTCAGGGTAGCTTTAATGGCTACACCTTC. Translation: CASSPQGSFNGYTF.

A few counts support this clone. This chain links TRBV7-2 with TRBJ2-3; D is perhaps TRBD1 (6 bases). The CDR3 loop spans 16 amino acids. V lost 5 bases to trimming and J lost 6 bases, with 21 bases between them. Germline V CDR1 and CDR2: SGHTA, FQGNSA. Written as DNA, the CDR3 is TGTGCCAGCAGCCTTAGCCTGGGGGCTACCGGGGATACGCAGTATTTT. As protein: CASSLSLGATGDTQYF.

CDR3 in DNA: TGTGCCAGCAGCCTAACCAGCGGTGCCGGGTACAATGAGCAGTTCTTC. Its protein product is CASSLTSGAGYNEQFF. This chain uses TRBV7-2 with TRBJ2-1; D possibly corresponds to TRBD2 (5 bases). Germline V gene sequence: CDR1 SGHTA, CDR2 FQGNSA. V shed 5 bases and J shed 4 bases, with 18 bases lying between them. The CDR3 has 16 residues.

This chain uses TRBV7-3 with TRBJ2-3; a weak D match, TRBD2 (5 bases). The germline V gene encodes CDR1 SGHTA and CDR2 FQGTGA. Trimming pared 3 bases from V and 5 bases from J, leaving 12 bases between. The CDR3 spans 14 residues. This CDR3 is CASSFEGLGDTQYF. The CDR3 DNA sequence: TGTGCCAGCAGCTTCGAGGGCTTGGGAGATACGCAGTATTTT.

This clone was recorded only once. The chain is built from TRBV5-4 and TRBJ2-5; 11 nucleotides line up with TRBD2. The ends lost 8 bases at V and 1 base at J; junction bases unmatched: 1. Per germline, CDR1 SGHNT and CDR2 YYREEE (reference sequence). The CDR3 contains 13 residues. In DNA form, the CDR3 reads TGTGCCAGTAGCGGGAGGGGCCAAGAGACCCAGTACTTC. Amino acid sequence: CASSGRGQETQYF.

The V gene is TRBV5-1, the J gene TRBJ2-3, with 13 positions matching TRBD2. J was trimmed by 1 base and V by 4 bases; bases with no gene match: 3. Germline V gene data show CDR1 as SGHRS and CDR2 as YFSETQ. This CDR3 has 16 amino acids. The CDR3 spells CASSVTSGGRTDTQYF. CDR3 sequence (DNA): TGCGCCAGCAGCGTGACTAGCGGGGGGCGCACAGATACGCAGTATTTT.

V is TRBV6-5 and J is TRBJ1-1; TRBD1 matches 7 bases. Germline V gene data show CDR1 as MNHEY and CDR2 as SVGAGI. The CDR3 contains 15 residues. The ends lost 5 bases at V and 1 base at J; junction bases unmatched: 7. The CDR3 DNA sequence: TGTGCCAGCAGTACCCTACAGGGGAGGAACACTGAAGCTTTCTTT. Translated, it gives CASSTLQGRNTEAFF.